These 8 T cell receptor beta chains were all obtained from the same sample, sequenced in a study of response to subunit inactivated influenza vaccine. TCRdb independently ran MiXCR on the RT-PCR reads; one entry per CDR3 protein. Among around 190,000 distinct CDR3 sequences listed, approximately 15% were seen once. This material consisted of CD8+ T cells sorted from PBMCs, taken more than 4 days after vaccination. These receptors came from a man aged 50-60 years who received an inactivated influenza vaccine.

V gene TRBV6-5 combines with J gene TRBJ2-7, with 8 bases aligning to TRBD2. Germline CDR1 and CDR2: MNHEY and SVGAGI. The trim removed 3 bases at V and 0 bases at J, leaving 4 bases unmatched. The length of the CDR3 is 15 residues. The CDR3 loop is CASSYGLAGSYEQYF. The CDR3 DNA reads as TGTGCCAGCAGTTATGGTCTAGCGGGCTCCTACGAGCAGTACTTC.

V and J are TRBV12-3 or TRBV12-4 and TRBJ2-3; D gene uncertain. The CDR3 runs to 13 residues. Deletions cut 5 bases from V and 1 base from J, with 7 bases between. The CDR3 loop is CASSLGRTDTQYF. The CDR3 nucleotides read TGTGCCAGCAGTCTCGGGCGCACAGATACGCAGTATTTT.

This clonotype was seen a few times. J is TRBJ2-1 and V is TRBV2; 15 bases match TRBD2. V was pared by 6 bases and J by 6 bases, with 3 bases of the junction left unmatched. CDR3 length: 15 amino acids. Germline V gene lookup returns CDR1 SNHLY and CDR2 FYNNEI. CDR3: CASRRTSGGGNEQFF. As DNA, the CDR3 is TGTGCCAGCAGGAGGACTAGCGGGGGGGGCAATGAGCAGTTCTTC.

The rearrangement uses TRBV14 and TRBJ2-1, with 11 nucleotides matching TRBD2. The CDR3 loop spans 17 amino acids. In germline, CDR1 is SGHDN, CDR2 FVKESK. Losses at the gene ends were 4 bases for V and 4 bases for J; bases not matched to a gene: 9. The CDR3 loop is CASSRTSGRGSYNEQFF. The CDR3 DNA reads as TGTGCCAGCAGCCGGACTAGCGGGCGGGGATCTTACAATGAGCAGTTCTTC.

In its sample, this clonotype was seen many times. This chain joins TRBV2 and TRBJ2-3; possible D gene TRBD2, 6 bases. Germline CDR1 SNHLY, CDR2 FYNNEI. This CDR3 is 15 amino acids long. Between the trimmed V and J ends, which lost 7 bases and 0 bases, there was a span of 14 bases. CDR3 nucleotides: TGTGCCAGCAACCTAGCGTCTATTAGCACAGATACGCAGTATTTT. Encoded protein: CASNLASISTDTQYF.

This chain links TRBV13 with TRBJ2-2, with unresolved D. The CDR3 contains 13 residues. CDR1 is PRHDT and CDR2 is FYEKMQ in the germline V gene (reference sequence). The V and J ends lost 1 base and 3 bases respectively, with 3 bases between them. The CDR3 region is CASSLEDTGELFF. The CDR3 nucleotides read TGTGCCAGCAGCTTAGAAGACACCGGGGAGCTGTTTTTT.

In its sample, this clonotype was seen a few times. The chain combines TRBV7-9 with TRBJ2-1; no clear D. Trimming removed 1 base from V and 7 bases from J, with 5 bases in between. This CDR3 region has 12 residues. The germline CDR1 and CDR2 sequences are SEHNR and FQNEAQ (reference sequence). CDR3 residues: CASSLVPNEQFF. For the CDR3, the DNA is TGTGCCAGCAGCTTAGTGCCGAATGAGCAGTTCTTC.

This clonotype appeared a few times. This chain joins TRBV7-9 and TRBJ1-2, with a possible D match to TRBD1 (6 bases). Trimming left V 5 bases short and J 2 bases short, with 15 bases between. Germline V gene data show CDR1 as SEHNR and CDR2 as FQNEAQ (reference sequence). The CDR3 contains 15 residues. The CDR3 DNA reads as TGTGCCAGCAGCCATGGGGCCAGGGGAAACTATGGCTACACCTTC. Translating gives CASSHGARGNYGYTF. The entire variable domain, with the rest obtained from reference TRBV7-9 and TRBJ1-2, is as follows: DTGVSQNPRHKITKRGQNVTFRCDPISEHNRLYWYRQTLGQGPEFLTYFQNEAQLEKSRLLSDRFSAERPKGSFSTLEIQRTEQGDSAMYLCASSHGARGNYGYTFGSGTRLTVV.